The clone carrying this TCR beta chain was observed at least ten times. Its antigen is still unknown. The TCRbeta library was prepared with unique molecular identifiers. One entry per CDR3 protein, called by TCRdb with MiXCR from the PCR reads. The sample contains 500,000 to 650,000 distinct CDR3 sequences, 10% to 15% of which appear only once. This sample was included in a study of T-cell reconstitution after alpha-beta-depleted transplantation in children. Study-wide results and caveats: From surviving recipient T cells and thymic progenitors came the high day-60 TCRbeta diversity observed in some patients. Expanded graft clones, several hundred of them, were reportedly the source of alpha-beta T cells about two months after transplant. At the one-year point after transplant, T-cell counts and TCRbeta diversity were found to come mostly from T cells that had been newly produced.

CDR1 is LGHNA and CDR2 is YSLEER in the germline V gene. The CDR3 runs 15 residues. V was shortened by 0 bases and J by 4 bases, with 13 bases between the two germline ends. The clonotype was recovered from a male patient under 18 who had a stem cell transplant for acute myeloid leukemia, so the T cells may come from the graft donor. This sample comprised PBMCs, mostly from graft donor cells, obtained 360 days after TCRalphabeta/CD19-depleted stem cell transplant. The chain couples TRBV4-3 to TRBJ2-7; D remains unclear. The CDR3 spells CASSQDSTSGYEQYF. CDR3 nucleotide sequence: TGCGCCAGCAGCCAAGACTCCACCTCGGGTTACGAGCAGTACTTC.